Below are 9 T cell receptor beta chains sequenced from a single sample in a study of blood T cell repertoires in COVID-19. Only in-frame clones appear in the TCRdb table, and some are missing; sequencing was by immunoSEQ multiplex PCR. The top ten hold about 2% of the sample, which has 150,000 to 200,000 clones, 90% to 95% seen once. Sequencing used peripheral blood. These receptors all stem from a woman in her sixties with COVID-19, enrolled during active disease.

This chain connects TRBV11-2 to TRBJ1-1; a possible D gene is TRBD1 (5 bases). The CDR3 sequence is 13 residues long. Trimming took 5 bases from V and 8 from J, leaving 15 bases between them. Germline CDR1 SGHAT, CDR2 FQNNGV. DNA for the CDR3: TGTGCCAGCAGCCCCAGTTTAGGGGCCGAAGCTTTCTTT. It is translated as CASSPSLGAEAFF.

This clone was recorded once. The genes are TRBV6-1 and TRBJ1-4; TRBD1 is a possible D gene (6 bases). Germline V lookup: CDR1 MNHNS, CDR2 SASEGT. The CDR3 runs to 14 residues. The V end was cut by 2 bases, the J end by 7 bases, with 11 bases between. CDR3 sequence (DNA): TGTGCCAGCAGTGAAAGGGGGGGGTTTGAAAAACTGTTTTTT. Translated, it gives CASSERGGFEKLFF.

The rearrangement links TRBV6-2 or TRBV6-3 to TRBJ1-5; no firm D call. V was trimmed by 0 bases and J by 11 bases, leaving 5 bases between them. Germline CDR1 reads MNHEY; CDR2 reads SVGEGT. The CDR3 totals 11 residues. DNA for the CDR3: TGTGCCAGCAGTTACTCCCAGACCCAGCATTTT. It translates to CASSYSQTQHF.

This chain connects TRBV7-8 to TRBJ2-7, with 11 bases that match TRBD1. V dropped 1 base and J dropped 1; count of bases not matched to a gene: 3. Germline V gives CDR1 SGHVS, CDR2 FQNEAQ. CDR3 size: 16 residues. The CDR3 DNA is TGTGCCAGCAGCTTAGGGGGACAGGGGGGGTCCTACGAGCAGTACTTC. Its protein is CASSLGGQGGSYEQYF. Drawing the rest from reference TRBV7-8 and TRBJ2-7, the complete variable domain is GAGVSQSPRYKVAKRGQDVALRCDPISGHVSLFWYQQALGQGPEFLTYFQNEAQLDKSGLPSDRFFAERPEGSVSTLKIQRTQQEDSAVYLCASSLGGQGGSYEQYFGPGTRLTVT.

The V and J genes are TRBV5-1 and TRBJ2-2; D ambiguous. The CDR3 is made up of 15 amino acids. Deletions cut 5 bases from V and 3 bases from J, with 14 bases between. Germline CDR1 SGHRS, CDR2 YFSETQ. The CDR3 loop is CASSARGAYTGELFF. In nucleotides, the CDR3 is TGCGCCAGCAGTGCCCGAGGCGCTTACACCGGGGAGCTGTTTTTT.

The CDR3 here is CASSQVLGGATDTQYF. CDR3 nucleotide sequence: TGCGCCAGCAGCCAAGTCTTGGGGGGGGCAACAGATACGCAGTATTTT. The rearrangement links TRBV4-3 to TRBJ2-3; the D gene is possibly TRBD2 (7 bases). Germline CDR1 reads LGHNA; CDR2 reads YSLEER. The V end lost 1 base, the J end lost 3 bases, and 14 bases lay between the germline ends. This CDR3 is built from 16 residues.

The rearrangement joins TRBV19 to TRBJ1-1, with 9 bases that match TRBD1. The ends lost 5 bases at V and 2 bases at J; junction bases unmatched: 3. Germline V gives CDR1 LNHDA, CDR2 SQIVND (reference sequence). The CDR3 is 14 amino acids. The CDR3 bases are TGTGCCAGTAGTCTGGACAGGGGTAACACTGAAGCTTTCTTT. This translates into CASSLDRGNTEAFF. Complete variable domain (other parts from reference TRBV19 and TRBJ1-1): DGGITQSPKYLFRKEGQNVTLSCEQNLNHDAMYWYRQDPGQGLRLIYYSQIVNDFQKGDIAEGYSVSREKKESFPLTVTSAQKNPTAFYLCASSLDRGNTEAFFGQGTRLTVV.

This chain joins TRBV19 and TRBJ1-1, with TRBD1 matching over 7 bases. Germline trimming cut 7 bases from V and 4 bases from J; bases unmatched to any gene: 3. CDR3 length: 12 residues. CDR1 and CDR2 (germline): LNHDA, SQIVND (reference sequence). DNA of the CDR3: TGTGCCAGTAAACAGGGGCCCACTGAAGCTTTCTTT. It encodes CASKQGPTEAFF.

The J gene is TRBJ2-1, the V gene TRBV7-8, with TRBD2 matching 12 bases. The CDR3 length is 18 residues. From germline, CDR1 is SGHVS and CDR2 FQNEAQ. The V gene end was trimmed by 1 base and the J gene end by 4 bases; junction bases not matched to a gene: 8. The CDR3 coding sequence is TGTGCCAGCAGCTTAGGGGCTAGCGGGGGGGCGGATTACAATGAGCAGTTCTTC. As protein: CASSLGASGGADYNEQFF.